This T cell receptor (beta chain) was recovered during a study of T-cell memory formation after mild COVID-19. On the study more broadly: TCR clusters largely stayed donor specific. Study-wide results and caveats: The main location of contracting CD4+ clones was CM and EM, and that of contracting CD8+ clones was EMRA.

This clonotype has ten or more counts. Its target is not known. Barcoded TCR alpha and TCR beta cDNA libraries with UMIs came from 5'RACE using constant-segment primers. TCRdb re-derived calls from the 5' RACE reads in MiXCR, one entry per CDR3 protein. This table has approximately 48,000 distinct CDR3 sequences, roughly 7% appearing once. Looked up from germline, CDR1 is GTSNPN and CDR2 is SVGIG (reference sequence). Trimming removed 7 bases at V and 1 base at J, with 12 bases between. The CDR3 is made up of 13 amino acids. The sequencing input was PBMCs or a T cell subset sorted from them (not recorded which). This TCR was recovered from a young man who had mild COVID-19 (a few samples of this study predate the infection). Cell type and time point are not known. This sequence joins TRBV30 and TRBJ2-3, with D tentatively TRBD1 (6 bases). The CDR3, as DNA: TGTGCCTCAAACTGGGGGCGCACAGATACGCAGTATTTT. It is translated as CASNWGRTDTQYF.